Listed below are T cell receptor beta chains from one sample, sequenced in a study of blood T cell repertoires in COVID-19. Generated by immunoSEQ multiplex PCR, the TCRdb table keeps only in-frame clones and is missing some. This table holds 350,000 to 450,000 clones, around four fifths found once. The sequenced sample consisted of PBMCs or T cells enriched from blood (not recorded which). These receptors were obtained from a woman in her fifties or sixties who had recovered from COVID-19. Each CDR3 is given with its conserved first and last residue. Fields, in order: D gene, V gene, clone size, J gene, CDR3 protein, CDR3 DNA. D genes are given only for firm matches. Rows may omit the clone size; those that give it use once, few, many or a size class.

D gene: TRBD2; V gene: TRBV19; clone size: once; J gene: TRBJ2-1; CDR3 protein: CASTSGLAGEREQFF; CDR3 DNA: TGTGCCAGTACCTCGGGACTAGCGGGAGAGCGGGAGCAGTTCTTC
D gene: TRBD2; V gene: TRBV27; clone size: few; J gene: TRBJ2-1; CDR3 protein: CASSFNSGGGANEQFF; CDR3 DNA: TGTGCCAGCAGTTTTAACTCCGGCGGGGGGGCGAATGAGCAGTTCTTC
D gene: -; V gene: TRBV28; clone size: -; J gene: TRBJ2-1; CDR3 protein: CASSSLGSPSYNEQFF; CDR3 DNA: TGTGCCAGCAGTTCATTAGGGAGCCCTTCCTACAATGAGCAGTTCTTC
D gene: -; V gene: TRBV6-1; clone size: -; J gene: TRBJ1-6; CDR3 protein: CASSDRQIPNSPLHF; CDR3 DNA: TGTGCCAGCAGTGACCGACAGATCCCTAATTCACCCCTCCACTTT
D gene: TRBD1; V gene: TRBV11-2; clone size: -; J gene: TRBJ2-2; CDR3 protein: CASRRDRNPNTGELFF; CDR3 DNA: TGTGCCAGCAGACGGGACAGGAACCCGAACACCGGGGAGCTGTTTTTT
D gene: -; V gene: TRBV30; clone size: -; J gene: TRBJ1-1; CDR3 protein: CAWDTLKMNTEAFF; CDR3 DNA: TGTGCCTGGGATACTTTAAAGATGAACACTGAAGCTTTCTTT
D gene: -; V gene: TRBV6-2/TRBV6-3; clone size: -; J gene: TRBJ2-1; CDR3 protein: CASSYSHRENNEQFF; CDR3 DNA: TGTGCCAGCAGTTACTCGCACAGGGAAAACAATGAGCAGTTCTTC
D gene: TRBD2; V gene: TRBV2; clone size: -; J gene: TRBJ2-5; CDR3 protein: CASSGGGLAGRGGQETQYF; CDR3 DNA: TGTGCCAGCAGTGGGGGTGGGCTAGCGGGACGAGGGGGCCAAGAGACCCAGTACTTC
D gene: TRBD2; V gene: TRBV7-8; clone size: -; J gene: TRBJ2-7; CDR3 protein: CASSLGAGGGWQYF; CDR3 DNA: TGTGCCAGCAGCTTAGGCGCGGGAGGAGGCTGGCAGTACTTC
D gene: -; V gene: TRBV9; clone size: -; J gene: TRBJ1-2; CDR3 protein: CASSPSDFNYGYTF; CDR3 DNA: TGTGCCAGCAGCCCCAGCGACTTCAACTATGGCTACACCTTC
D gene: -; V gene: TRBV6-5; clone size: -; J gene: TRBJ1-1; CDR3 protein: CASELTWGGTEAFF; CDR3 DNA: TGTGCCAGCGAACTTACTTGGGGGGGGACTGAAGCTTTCTTT
D gene: -; V gene: TRBV5-6; clone size: -; J gene: TRBJ2-6; CDR3 protein: CASSKPGLSSGANVLTF; CDR3 DNA: TGTGCCAGCAGCAAACCGGGACTGAGCTCTGGGGCCAACGTCCTGACTTTC
D gene: -; V gene: TRBV29-1; clone size: -; J gene: TRBJ1-2; CDR3 protein: CSGGNGQSYGYTF; CDR3 DNA: TGCAGCGGGGGGAACGGACAGTCCTATGGCTACACCTTC
D gene: -; V gene: TRBV4-2; clone size: few; J gene: TRBJ2-7; CDR3 protein: CASSQDLAGLFYEQYF; CDR3 DNA: TGTGCCAGCAGCCAAGATCTTGCGGGCCTCTTCTACGAGCAGTACTTC
D gene: -; V gene: TRBV6-1; clone size: -; J gene: TRBJ2-1; CDR3 protein: CASSETELVGGNEQFF; CDR3 DNA: TGTGCCAGCAGTGAAACGGAGCTAGTGGGGGGCAATGAGCAGTTCTTC
D gene: TRBD1; V gene: TRBV10-3; clone size: few; J gene: TRBJ1-2; CDR3 protein: CAIREPRGPPPKDGYTF; CDR3 DNA: TGTGCCATCAGAGAACCCAGGGGGCCCCCTCCCAAGGATGGCTACACCTTC
D gene: TRBD1; V gene: TRBV5-1; clone size: -; J gene: TRBJ2-1; CDR3 protein: CASSKGQGALEQFF; CDR3 DNA: TGCGCCAGCAGTAAGGGACAGGGGGCCCTTGAGCAGTTCTTC
D gene: -; V gene: TRBV6-6; clone size: once; J gene: TRBJ1-1; CDR3 protein: CASSFTGMDTEAFF; CDR3 DNA: TGTGCCAGCAGTTTTACGGGAATGGACACTGAAGCTTTCTTT
D gene: -; V gene: TRBV27; clone size: -; J gene: TRBJ1-6; CDR3 protein: CASSSPGRSPLHF; CDR3 DNA: TGTGCCAGCAGTTCTCCGGGTCGGTCACCCCTCCACTTT
D gene: -; V gene: TRBV5-1; clone size: -; J gene: TRBJ2-7; CDR3 protein: CASSLDTTYEQYF; CDR3 DNA: TGCGCCAGCAGCTTGGACACAACCTACGAGCAGTACTTC
D gene: -; V gene: TRBV7-2; clone size: -; J gene: TRBJ1-2; CDR3 protein: CASSLVQGLGGYTF; CDR3 DNA: TGTGCCAGCAGCCTAGTACAGGGTCTAGGAGGCTACACCTTC
D gene: TRBD1; V gene: TRBV30; clone size: -; J gene: TRBJ2-2; CDR3 protein: CAWSANRTGKTGELFF; CDR3 DNA: TGTGCCTGGAGTGCAAACCGGACAGGGAAGACCGGGGAGCTGTTTTTT
D gene: -; V gene: TRBV19; clone size: few; J gene: TRBJ2-7; CDR3 protein: CASSIETGPYEQYF; CDR3 DNA: TGTGCCAGTAGTATAGAGACAGGACCCTACGAGCAGTACTTC
D gene: TRBD1; V gene: TRBV30; clone size: -; J gene: TRBJ1-2; CDR3 protein: CAWSHPTHLGQVGGYTF; CDR3 DNA: TGTGCCTGGAGCCACCCCACTCATCTCGGACAGGTCGGGGGCTACACCTTC
D gene: -; V gene: TRBV29-1; clone size: -; J gene: TRBJ1-2; CDR3 protein: CSVASQTAGIYGYTF; CDR3 DNA: TGCAGCGTCGCGTCCCAAACTGCGGGGATCTATGGCTACACCTTC
D gene: TRBD1; V gene: TRBV5-6; clone size: -; J gene: TRBJ2-5; CDR3 protein: CASSIGTVQETQYF; CDR3 DNA: TGTGCCAGCAGCATCGGGACAGTCCAAGAGACCCAGTACTTC